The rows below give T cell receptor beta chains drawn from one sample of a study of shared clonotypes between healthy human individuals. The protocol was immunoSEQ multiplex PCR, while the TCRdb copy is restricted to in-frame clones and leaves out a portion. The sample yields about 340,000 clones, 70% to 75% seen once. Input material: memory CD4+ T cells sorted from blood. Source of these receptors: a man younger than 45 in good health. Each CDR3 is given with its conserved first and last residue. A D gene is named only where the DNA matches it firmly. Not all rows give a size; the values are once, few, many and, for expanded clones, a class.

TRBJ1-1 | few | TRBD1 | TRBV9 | CASSVGGQVVNTEAFF | TGTGCCAGCAGCGTTGGGGGACAGGTCGTGAACACTGAAGCTTTCTTT
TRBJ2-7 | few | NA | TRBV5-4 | CASSLGGGVHTVEQYF | TGTGCCAGCAGCTTGGGAGGTGGGGTACATACGGTCGAGCAGTACTTC
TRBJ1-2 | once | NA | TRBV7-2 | CASSPTGIPSGYTF | TGTGCCAGCAGCCCAACCGGAATTCCTAGCGGCTACACCTTC
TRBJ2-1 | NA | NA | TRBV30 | CAWSGDSGGNEQFF | TGTGCCTGGAGTGGCGATAGCGGAGGGAATGAGCAGTTCTTC
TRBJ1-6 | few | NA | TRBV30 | CAWSVPGVTPLHF | TGTGCCTGGAGTGTACCAGGGGTGACACCCCTCCACTTT
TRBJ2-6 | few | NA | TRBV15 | CATSRDGGGANVLTF | TGTGCCACCAGCAGAGATGGGGGTGGGGCCAACGTCCTGACTTTC
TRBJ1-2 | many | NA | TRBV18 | CASSPSGAYGYTF | TGTGCCAGCTCCCCCAGTGGGGCCTATGGCTACACCTTC
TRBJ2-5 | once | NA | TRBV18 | CASSPGTIQETQYF | TGTGCCAGCTCACCGGGGACAATCCAAGAGACCCAGTACTTC
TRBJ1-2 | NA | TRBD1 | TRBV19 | CASSIGPGGGYTF | TGTGCCAGTAGTATAGGCCCAGGGGGTGGCTACACCTTC
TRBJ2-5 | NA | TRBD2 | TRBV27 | CASKDRALGLAGDEGETQYF | TGTGCCAGCAAGGACAGGGCCCTAGGACTAGCGGGAGACGAGGGAGAGACCCAGTACTTC
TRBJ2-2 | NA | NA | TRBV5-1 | CASSLVVTGELFF | TGCGCCAGCAGCTTGGTAGTAACCGGGGAGCTGTTTTTT
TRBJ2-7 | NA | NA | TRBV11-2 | CASSRRQISGTYEQYF | TGTGCCAGCAGCCGACGACAGATTAGTGGGACCTACGAGCAGTACTTC
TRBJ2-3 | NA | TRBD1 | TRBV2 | CASPTRDSSTDTQYF | TGTGCCAGCCCTACCCGGGACAGTAGCACAGATACGCAGTATTTT
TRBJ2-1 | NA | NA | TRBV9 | CASSVVSEGGDLYNEQFF | TGTGCCAGCAGCGTAGTATCCGAAGGGGGAGACCTCTACAATGAGCAGTTCTTC
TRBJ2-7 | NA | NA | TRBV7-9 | CASSITDYEQYF | TGTGCCAGCAGCATAACAGACTACGAGCAGTACTTC
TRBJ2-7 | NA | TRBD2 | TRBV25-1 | CASSEFSGSGPYEQYF | TGTGCCAGCAGTGAATTTAGCGGGAGTGGCCCCTACGAGCAGTACTTC
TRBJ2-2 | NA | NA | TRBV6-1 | CASSEDPRDGELFF | TGTGCCAGCAGTGAAGATCCGAGGGACGGGGAGCTGTTTTTT
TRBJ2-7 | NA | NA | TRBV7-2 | CASSRTDGATAQYF | TGTGCCAGCAGTCGGACAGACGGAGCTACTGCGCAGTACTTC
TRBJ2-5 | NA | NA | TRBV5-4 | CASSPEFGRLQETQYF | TGTGCCAGCAGCCCTGAGTTTGGCAGGCTTCAAGAGACCCAGTACTTC
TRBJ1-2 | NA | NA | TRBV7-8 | CASSLGLQGIGYTF | TGTGCCAGCAGCTTAGGTTTACAGGGTATTGGCTACACCTTC
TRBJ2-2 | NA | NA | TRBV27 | CASSFRAGNTGELFF | TGTGCCAGCAGTTTTAGGGCAGGTAACACCGGGGAGCTGTTTTTT
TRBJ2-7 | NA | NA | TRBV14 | CASSQVRGNEQYF | TGTGCCAGCAGCCAAGTACGAGGAAACGAGCAGTACTTC
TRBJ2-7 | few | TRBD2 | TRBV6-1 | CASSWTSLTYEQYF | TGTGCCAGCAGTTGGACTAGCCTGACCTACGAGCAGTACTTC
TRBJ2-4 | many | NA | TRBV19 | CAGGNTGSDIQYF | TGTGCCGGAGGCAACACAGGGTCGGACATTCAGTACTTC
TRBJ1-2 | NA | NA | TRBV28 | CASTHGGSYGYTF | TGTGCCAGCACGCATGGGGGGAGCTATGGCTACACCTTC
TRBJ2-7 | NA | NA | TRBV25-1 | CASSDREGKSAYEQYF | TGTGCCAGCAGTGATCGGGAAGGGAAATCAGCCTACGAGCAGTACTTC
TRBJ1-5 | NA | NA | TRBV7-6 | CASSRDKAGNQPQHF | TGTGCCAGCAGCCGGGACAAGGCAGGAAATCAGCCCCAGCATTTT
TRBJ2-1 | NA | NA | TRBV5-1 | CASSLGSSFANEQFF | TGCGCCAGCAGCTTGGGAAGCAGTTTCGCCAATGAGCAGTTCTTC
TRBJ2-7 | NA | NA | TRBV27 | CASSLSWTPVYEQYF | TGTGCCAGCAGTTTATCCTGGACACCGGTCTACGAGCAGTACTTC